This T cell receptor (beta chain) was retrieved from a study of blood T cells in healthy people across ages. A J-beta primer mix and a sample-barcoded 5' primer were used in a second PCR of roughly 7 to 12 cycles. Per sample, CDR3-containing paired-end reads numbered at least 2.5 million. TCRdb processed the 5' RACE reads anew with MiXCR; each CDR3 protein has one entry. The top ten clones hold 23% of a sample with 1.5 million to 2 million distinct CDR3 sequences, about 39% of them seen once. Germline-derived CDR1 and CDR2 are KGHSH and LQKENI. The length of the CDR3 is 14 residues. J lost 13 bases, V lost 3 bases, and 12 bases had no gene match. A few counts support this clonotype. Every donor contributed roughly 11 milliliters of peripheral blood by blood draw.

Sample: blood. V and J are TRBV18 and TRBJ2-4, with 7 bases lining up with TRBD1. This clonotype was sampled from a human donor in good health. The CDR3 bases are TGTGCCAGCTCACCTTCGGGGACAGAGGGTGAGCAGTACTTC. Amino acid sequence: CASSPSGTEGEQYF.